This entry is about one TCR beta chain. The sample belongs to a study of OX40 agonist ivuxolimab in advanced cancers. Patients with autoimmune history or systemic immunosuppression were excluded. At cycle 4 day 1, cycle 7 day 1, and baseline, blood was sampled. Profiled with immunoSEQ multiplex PCR; TCRdb holds only in-frame clones, not every one. The sample lists roughly 62,000 clones, about 86% seen once, with around 0.9% in the top ten. Material: CD4+ or CD8+ T cells sorted from blood, obtained in a trial of the OX40 agonist ivuxolimab. This TCR was sampled from an adult with an advanced solid tumor such as melanoma, head and neck, liver or kidney cancer.

DNA for the CDR3: TGTGCCAGTAGTATAAGCCTAGCGGGATACGAGCAGTACTTC. It is translated as CASSISLAGYEQYF. V usage is TRBV19 and J usage is TRBJ2-7; the match to TRBD2 covers 9 bases. V lost 2 bases and J lost 4; bases outside the gene matches: 3. Germline CDR1 reads LNHDA; CDR2 reads SQIVND (reference sequence). The CDR3 totals 14 residues.